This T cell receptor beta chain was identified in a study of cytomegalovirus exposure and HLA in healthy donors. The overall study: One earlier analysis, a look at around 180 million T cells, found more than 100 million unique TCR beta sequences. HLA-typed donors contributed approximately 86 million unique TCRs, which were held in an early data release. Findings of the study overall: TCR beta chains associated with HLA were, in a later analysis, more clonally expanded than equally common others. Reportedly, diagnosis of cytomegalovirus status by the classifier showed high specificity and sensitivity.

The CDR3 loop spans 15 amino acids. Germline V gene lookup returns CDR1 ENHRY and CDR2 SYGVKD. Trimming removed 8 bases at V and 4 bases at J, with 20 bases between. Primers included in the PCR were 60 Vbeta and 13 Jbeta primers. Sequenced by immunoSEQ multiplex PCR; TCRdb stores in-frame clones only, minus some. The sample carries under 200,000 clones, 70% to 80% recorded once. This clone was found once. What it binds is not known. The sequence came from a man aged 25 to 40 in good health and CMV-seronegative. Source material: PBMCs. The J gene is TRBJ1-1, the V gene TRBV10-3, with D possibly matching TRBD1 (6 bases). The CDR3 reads CAIFLGACMGTEAFF. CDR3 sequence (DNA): TGTGCCATCTTTCTGGGGGCGTGTATGGGCACTGAAGCTTTCTTT.